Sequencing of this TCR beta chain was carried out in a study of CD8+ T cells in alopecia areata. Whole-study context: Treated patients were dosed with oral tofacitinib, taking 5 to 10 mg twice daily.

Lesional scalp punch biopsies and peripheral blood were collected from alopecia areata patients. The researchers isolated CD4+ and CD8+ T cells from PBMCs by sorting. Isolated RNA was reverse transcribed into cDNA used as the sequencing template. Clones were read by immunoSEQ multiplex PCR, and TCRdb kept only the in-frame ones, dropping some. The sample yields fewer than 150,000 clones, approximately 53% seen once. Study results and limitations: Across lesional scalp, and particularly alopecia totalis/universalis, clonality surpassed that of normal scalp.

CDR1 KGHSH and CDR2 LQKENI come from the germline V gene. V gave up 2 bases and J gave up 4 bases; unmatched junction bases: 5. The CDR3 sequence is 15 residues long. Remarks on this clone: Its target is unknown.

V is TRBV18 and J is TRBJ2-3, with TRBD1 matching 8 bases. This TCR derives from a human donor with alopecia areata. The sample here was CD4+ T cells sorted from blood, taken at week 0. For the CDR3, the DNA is TGTGCCAGCTCACCAGCGACAGGGGTGGCAGATACGCAGTATTTT. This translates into CASSPATGVADTQYF.